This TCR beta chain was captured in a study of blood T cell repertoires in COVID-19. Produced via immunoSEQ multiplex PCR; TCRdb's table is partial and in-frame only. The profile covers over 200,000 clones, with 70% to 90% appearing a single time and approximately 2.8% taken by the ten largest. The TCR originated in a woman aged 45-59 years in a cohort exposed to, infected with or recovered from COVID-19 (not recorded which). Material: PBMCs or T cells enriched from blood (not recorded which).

CDR3 in DNA: TGTGCCAGCAGTGAATTCCGAGCCTCCTACGAGCAGTACTTC. Translating it yields CASSEFRASYEQYF. This chain connects TRBV6-1 to TRBJ2-7; D is ambiguous. The CDR3 sequence is 14 residues long. V lost 2 bases and J lost 0, with 8 bases in between. Germline values: CDR1 MNHNS, CDR2 SASEGT.